The rows below give T cell receptor beta chains drawn from one sample of a study of radiation and T cells in renal cell carcinoma. TCRdb's copy holds only in-frame clones and misses some; the assay was immunoSEQ multiplex PCR. The data show 10,000 to 15,000 clones, 30% to 35% seen once. The specimen was tumor tissue, collected from a patient whose treatment included radiotherapy and nephrectomy. These receptors all come from a man aged 60 to 69 with renal cell carcinoma. The CDR3 runs from the conserved cysteine through the conserved F or W. D genes are given only for firm matches. Size tells how often a clone was seen (once, few, many) or the class of an expanded clone, and some rows leave it out.

J gene: TRBJ1-4
D gene: .
clone size: .
V gene: TRBV30
CDR3 protein: CAWSVGGESEKLFF
CDR3 DNA: TGTGCCTGGAGTGTAGGGGGGGAGAGTGAAAAACTGTTTTTT

J gene: TRBJ2-2
D gene: .
clone size: .
V gene: TRBV5-5
CDR3 protein: CASSIRVVGELFF
CDR3 DNA: TGTGCCAGCAGCATTAGGGTGGTCGGGGAGCTGTTTTTT

J gene: TRBJ2-3
D gene: .
clone size: many
V gene: TRBV6-1
CDR3 protein: CASSELRAASGDTQYF
CDR3 DNA: TGTGCCAGCAGTGAACTGAGGGCCGCGAGTGGAGATACGCAGTATTTT

J gene: TRBJ2-3
D gene: .
clone size: .
V gene: TRBV9
CDR3 protein: CASSVFGGSPSTDTQYF
CDR3 DNA: TGTGCCAGCAGCGTATTTGGTGGGAGTCCCAGCACAGATACGCAGTATTTT

J gene: TRBJ1-5
D gene: TRBD1
clone size: few
V gene: TRBV7-2
CDR3 protein: CASSLTGSNQPQHF
CDR3 DNA: TGTGCCAGCAGCCTGACAGGGAGCAATCAGCCCCAGCATTTT

J gene: TRBJ2-3
D gene: .
clone size: .
V gene: TRBV9
CDR3 protein: CASSPPTDTQYF
CDR3 DNA: TGTGCCAGCAGCCCCCCCACAGATACGCAGTATTTT

J gene: TRBJ1-2
D gene: .
clone size: few
V gene: TRBV4-1
CDR3 protein: CASSQAAGENYGYTF
CDR3 DNA: TGCGCCAGCAGCCAAGCCGCAGGGGAAAACTATGGCTACACCTTC

J gene: TRBJ1-5
D gene: .
clone size: few
V gene: TRBV7-8
CDR3 protein: CASSPGKGGWGGPQHF
CDR3 DNA: TGTGCCAGCAGCCCGGGGAAAGGTGGTTGGGGAGGACCCCAGCATTTT

J gene: TRBJ1-4
D gene: .
clone size: few
V gene: TRBV27
CDR3 protein: CASSSYRQNEKLFF
CDR3 DNA: TGTGCCAGCAGTAGTTACAGGCAGAATGAAAAACTGTTTTTT

J gene: TRBJ2-1
D gene: TRBD2
clone size: .
V gene: TRBV30
CDR3 protein: CAWSKLAGGKGDEQFF
CDR3 DNA: TGTGCCTGGAGTAAGCTAGCGGGAGGTAAGGGAGATGAGCAGTTCTTC

J gene: TRBJ2-1
D gene: TRBD1
clone size: .
V gene: TRBV4-3
CDR3 protein: CASSQEGRGWAGGEYNEQFF
CDR3 DNA: TGCGCCAGCAGCCAAGAAGGGCGCGGGTGGGCAGGGGGCGAATACAATGAGCAGTTCTTC

J gene: TRBJ2-5
D gene: .
clone size: medium-sized
V gene: TRBV5-1
CDR3 protein: CASSLAGSRTQYF
CDR3 DNA: TGCGCCAGCAGCTTAGCCGGGTCCCGGACCCAGTACTTC

J gene: TRBJ2-1
D gene: .
clone size: .
V gene: TRBV4-3
CDR3 protein: CASSQTLGYNEQFF
CDR3 DNA: TGCGCCAGCAGCCAAACCTTGGGGTACAATGAGCAGTTCTTC

J gene: TRBJ2-2
D gene: .
clone size: .
V gene: TRBV5-5
CDR3 protein: CASSSSPQNTGELFF
CDR3 DNA: TGTGCCAGCAGCTCGTCACCCCAGAACACCGGGGAGCTGTTTTTT

J gene: TRBJ2-6
D gene: .
clone size: many
V gene: TRBV30
CDR3 protein: CATRDPSGANVLTF
CDR3 DNA: TGTGCAACCAGGGACCCCTCTGGGGCCAACGTCCTGACTTTC

J gene: TRBJ2-3
D gene: .
clone size: .
V gene: TRBV5-1
CDR3 protein: CASRAGFTDTQYF
CDR3 DNA: TGCGCCAGCAGGGCAGGGTTTACAGATACGCAGTATTTT

J gene: TRBJ1-2
D gene: .
clone size: few
V gene: TRBV6-5
CDR3 protein: CASSYRANYGYTF
CDR3 DNA: TGTGCCAGCAGTTATAGGGCTAACTATGGCTACACCTTC

J gene: TRBJ2-1
D gene: .
clone size: medium-sized
V gene: TRBV11-2
CDR3 protein: CASSLVPYNEQFF
CDR3 DNA: TGTGCCAGCAGCTTAGTACCATACAATGAGCAGTTCTTC

J gene: TRBJ1-5
D gene: .
clone size: .
V gene: TRBV30
CDR3 protein: CAWSGGNQPQHF
CDR3 DNA: TGTGCCTGGAGTGGGGGGAATCAGCCCCAGCATTTT

J gene: TRBJ1-2
D gene: .
clone size: .
V gene: TRBV7-9
CDR3 protein: CASSLTRGAGYTF
CDR3 DNA: TGTGCCAGCAGCTTAACGAGAGGAGCTGGCTACACCTTC

J gene: TRBJ2-2
D gene: TRBD2
clone size: once
V gene: TRBV5-1
CDR3 protein: CASSLDAGGGELFF
CDR3 DNA: TGCGCCAGCAGCTTGGATGCGGGAGGCGGGGAGCTGTTTTTT

J gene: TRBJ1-2
D gene: .
clone size: few
V gene: TRBV27
CDR3 protein: CASSFGGVYGYTF
CDR3 DNA: TGTGCCAGCAGTTTTGGGGGGGTATACGGCTACACCTTC

J gene: TRBJ1-1
D gene: TRBD1
clone size: few
V gene: TRBV19
CDR3 protein: CASSPRQGTNTEAFF
CDR3 DNA: TGTGCCAGTAGTCCCCGACAGGGAACGAACACTGAAGCTTTCTTT

J gene: TRBJ2-3
D gene: TRBD2
clone size: .
V gene: TRBV18
CDR3 protein: CASSPLAGSTDTQYF
CDR3 DNA: TGTGCCAGCTCACCCCTAGCGGGGAGCACAGATACGCAGTATTTT

J gene: TRBJ2-3
D gene: TRBD2
clone size: .
V gene: TRBV29-1
CDR3 protein: CSVASGRADGTDTQYF
CDR3 DNA: TGCAGCGTTGCCAGCGGGAGAGCGGACGGCACAGATACGCAGTATTTT

J gene: TRBJ2-7
D gene: TRBD1
clone size: large
V gene: TRBV30
CDR3 protein: CAWSTGTGKDEQYF
CDR3 DNA: TGTGCCTGGAGTACCGGGACAGGGAAAGACGAGCAGTACTTC

J gene: TRBJ2-1
D gene: TRBD2
clone size: .
V gene: TRBV5-1
CDR3 protein: CASSFVAGAYNEQFF
CDR3 DNA: TGCGCCAGCAGCTTCGTAGCGGGAGCTTACAATGAGCAGTTCTTC

J gene: TRBJ1-1
D gene: TRBD1
clone size: .
V gene: TRBV23-1
CDR3 protein: CASSQSDPRGQTEAFF
CDR3 DNA: TGCGCCAGCAGTCAATCGGACCCCAGGGGGCAGACTGAAGCTTTCTTT

J gene: TRBJ2-5
D gene: .
clone size: .
V gene: TRBV14
CDR3 protein: CASSPFMGGRAETQYF
CDR3 DNA: TGTGCCAGCAGCCCCTTTATGGGGGGCAGGGCCGAGACCCAGTACTTC

J gene: TRBJ2-1
D gene: .
clone size: .
V gene: TRBV9
CDR3 protein: CASSLRNEQFF
CDR3 DNA: TGTGCCAGCAGCCTACGCAATGAGCAGTTCTTC

J gene: TRBJ1-2
D gene: TRBD1
clone size: .
V gene: TRBV5-1
CDR3 protein: CASSLWTGDGYTF
CDR3 DNA: TGCGCCAGCAGCTTATGGACAGGAGATGGCTACACCTTC

J gene: TRBJ1-6
D gene: .
clone size: .
V gene: TRBV30
CDR3 protein: CAWSGAVPVANSPLHF
CDR3 DNA: TGTGCCTGGAGCGGGGCTGTACCCGTGGCGAATTCACCCCTCCACTTT

J gene: TRBJ2-5
D gene: TRBD2
clone size: few
V gene: TRBV30
CDR3 protein: CAAGPGLAGLETQYF
CDR3 DNA: TGTGCCGCGGGACCGGGACTAGCGGGACTAGAGACCCAGTACTTC

J gene: TRBJ2-3
D gene: TRBD2
clone size: few
V gene: TRBV29-1
CDR3 protein: CSVEDRLAGGGGSTDTQYF
CDR3 DNA: TGCAGCGTTGAAGATCGGCTAGCGGGAGGTGGGGGGAGCACAGATACGCAGTATTTT

J gene: TRBJ2-3
D gene: .
clone size: .
V gene: TRBV6-5
CDR3 protein: CASSYSTRGDTQYF
CDR3 DNA: TGTGCCAGCAGTTACTCGACACGGGGAGATACGCAGTATTTT

J gene: TRBJ2-2
D gene: .
clone size: medium-sized
V gene: TRBV30
CDR3 protein: CAWNEGLGTGELFF
CDR3 DNA: TGTGCCTGGAACGAGGGCTTGGGGACCGGGGAGCTGTTTTTT

J gene: TRBJ2-7
D gene: .
clone size: .
V gene: TRBV29-1
CDR3 protein: CSVEEGARYEQYF
CDR3 DNA: TGCAGCGTTGAAGAGGGGGCCAGGTACGAGCAGTACTTC

J gene: TRBJ1-2
D gene: .
clone size: .
V gene: TRBV6-5
CDR3 protein: CASSYPMGSGVFGYTF
CDR3 DNA: TGTGCCAGCAGTTACCCGATGGGTTCAGGGGTCTTTGGCTACACCTTC

J gene: TRBJ2-1
D gene: TRBD2
clone size: .
V gene: TRBV18
CDR3 protein: CASSPLAGINEQFF
CDR3 DNA: TGTGCCAGCTCACCTCTAGCGGGAATCAATGAGCAGTTCTTC

J gene: TRBJ1-3
D gene: .
clone size: .
V gene: TRBV30
CDR3 protein: CAWSVAYSGNTIYF
CDR3 DNA: TGTGCCTGGAGTGTGGCATACTCTGGAAACACCATATATTTT

J gene: TRBJ2-5
D gene: .
clone size: .
V gene: TRBV6-6
CDR3 protein: CASSSPGIWETQYF
CDR3 DNA: TGTGCCAGCAGTTCCCCAGGTATCTGGGAGACCCAGTACTTC

J gene: TRBJ1-3
D gene: .
clone size: few
V gene: TRBV9
CDR3 protein: CASSVGNTIYF
CDR3 DNA: TGTGCCAGCAGCGTTGGAAACACCATATATTTT

J gene: TRBJ2-2
D gene: TRBD2
clone size: .
V gene: TRBV10-3
CDR3 protein: CAISESLGLADSLNTGELFF
CDR3 DNA: TGTGCCATCAGTGAGTCATTAGGACTAGCGGATTCTCTAAACACCGGGGAGCTGTTTTTT

J gene: TRBJ1-2
D gene: .
clone size: .
V gene: TRBV15
CDR3 protein: CATSIGGAHYGYTF
CDR3 DNA: TGTGCCACCAGCATCGGAGGGGCGCACTATGGCTACACCTTC